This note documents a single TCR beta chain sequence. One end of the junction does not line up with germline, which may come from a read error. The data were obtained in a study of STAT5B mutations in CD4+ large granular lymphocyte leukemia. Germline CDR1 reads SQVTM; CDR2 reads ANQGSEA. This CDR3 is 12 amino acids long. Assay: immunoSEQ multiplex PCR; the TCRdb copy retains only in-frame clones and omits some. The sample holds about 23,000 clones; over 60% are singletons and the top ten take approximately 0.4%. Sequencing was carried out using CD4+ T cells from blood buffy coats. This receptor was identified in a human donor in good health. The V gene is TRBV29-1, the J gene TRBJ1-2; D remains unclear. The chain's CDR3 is CSVEEGNYGYTF. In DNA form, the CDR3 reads TGCAGCGTAGAAGAAGGCAACTATGGCTACACCTTC.